The 30 T cell receptor beta chains below come from one sample, sequenced in a study of T cell responses to AZD1222 COVID-19 vaccine. Sequenced by immunoSEQ multiplex PCR; TCRdb stores in-frame clones only, minus some. The data show about 140,000 clones, less than 95% seen once. The material sequenced was peripheral blood, taken 28 days after the second dose of the MenACWY control vaccine. The receptors shown here come from an adult who received the MenACWY meningococcal vaccine as a control.

This clone was counted a few times. The chain links TRBV12-3 or TRBV12-4 to TRBJ1-1; tentative D call: TRBD1 (5 bases). The CDR3 consists of 12 residues. The V and J ends lost 6 bases and 5 bases respectively, with 10 bases between them. This chain's CDR3 is CASSPTGTEAFF. CDR3 DNA: TGTGCCAGCAGCCCTACAGGAACTGAAGCTTTCTTT.

The chain carries TRBV15 and TRBJ2-1; TRBD2 aligns across 7 bases. The J segment lost 7 bases and the V segment lost 0 bases, leaving 9 bases of the junction unmatched. The CDR3 runs to 16 residues. Germline lookup yields CDR1 LNHNV and CDR2 YYDKDF (reference sequence). CDR3 DNA: TGTGCCACCAGCAGAGATAAGGGCGGGGGAGTAAATGAGCAGTTCTTC. Translating it yields CATSRDKGGGVNEQFF.

The genes are TRBV10-1 and TRBJ1-2; the D is unclear. Trimming pared 0 bases from V and 1 base from J, leaving 24 bases between. CDR3 size: 20 residues. Germline V gene lookup returns CDR1 WNHNN and CDR2 SYGVQD (reference sequence). The CDR3 spells CASSESIMPMAADINYGYTF. In DNA, the CDR3 is TGCGCCAGCAGTGAGTCGATTATGCCCATGGCAGCCGATATTAACTATGGCTACACCTTC.

The V call is TRBV7-3, the J call TRBJ1-1; D gene uncertain. V lost 5 bases and J 4 bases, leaving 11 bases between the germline ends. This CDR3 comprises 13 residues. The germline V gene has CDR1 SGHTA and CDR2 FQGTGA. The CDR3 bases are TGTGCCAGCAGCCCAGGTGAGGGCACTGAAGCTTTCTTT. Its protein is CASSPGEGTEAFF. Full variable domain (rest looked up from reference TRBV7-3 and TRBJ1-1): GAGVSQTPSNKVTEKGKYVELRCDPISGHTALYWYRQSLGQGPEFLIYFQGTGAADDSGLPNDRFFAVRPEGSVSTLKIQRTERGDSAVYLCASSPGEGTEAFFGQGTRLTVV.

This chain joins TRBV7-3 and TRBJ2-1; 10 bases are shared with TRBD1. The CDR3 runs to 16 residues. CDR1 and CDR2 (germline): SGHTA, FQGTGA. The V and J ends lost 4 bases and 8 bases, in that order; junction bases with no gene match: 11. The CDR3 DNA reads TGTGCCAGCAGCTCCGGTCCGGGACAGGGGACCTATGAGCAGTTCTTC. Translation: CASSSGPGQGTYEQFF.

The CDR3 loop is CASSSTNPIPSDTQYF. The CDR3 region has the DNA TGTGCCAGCAGCTCTACAAACCCAATTCCCTCAGATACGCAGTATTTT. The rearrangement links TRBV7-2 to TRBJ2-3, with D unresolved. The CDR3 extends over 16 amino acids. The germline CDR1 and CDR2 sequences are SGHTA and FQGNSA. The V end was cut by 4 bases, the J end by 4 bases, with 18 bases between.

The CDR3 spells CASSERQESYGYTF. In nucleotides, the CDR3 is TGCGCCAGCAGCGAGCGGCAGGAGAGCTATGGCTACACCTTC. The chain employs TRBV10-1 and TRBJ1-2; D gene ambiguous. Germline CDR1 and CDR2: WNHNN and SYGVQD (reference sequence). V was trimmed by 6 bases and J by 4 bases, leaving 15 bases between them. CDR3 size: 14 residues.

The chain uses TRBV3-1 (or the pseudogene TRBV3-2) and TRBJ1-1; 7 bases agree with TRBD1. The CDR3 has 13 residues. Unmatched junction bases numbered 7, after V lost 4 bases and J lost 8 bases. Germline V gene sequence: CDR1 LGHDT, CDR2 YNNKEL (reference sequence). CDR3 sequence reads: CASSRMGTAEAFF. CDR3 bases: TGTGCCAGCAGCCGAATGGGGACAGCCGAAGCTTTCTTT.

In its sample, this clone was seen once. As DNA, the CDR3 is TGTGCAGCAGGGTATAGCAATCAGCCCCAGCATTTT. Its translation is CAAGYSNQPQHF. The chain links TRBV7-2 to TRBJ1-5, with D perhaps TRBD1 (5 bases). The CDR3 is made up of 12 amino acids. CDR1 SGHTA and CDR2 FQGNSA come from the germline V gene.

The chain uses TRBV9 and TRBJ1-6; TRBD1 might be the D (6 bases). V lost 1 base and J 6 bases, leaving 11 bases between the germline ends. The CDR3 spans 15 residues. Looked up from germline, CDR1 is SGDLS and CDR2 is YYNGEE. CDR3 sequence (DNA): TGTGCCAGCAGCGTATGGGGGGCGCCTAATTCACCCCTCCACTTT. It codes for CASSVWGAPNSPLHF.

This chain joins TRBV19 and TRBJ2-2; D gene unclear. Trimming stripped 4 bases from V and 4 bases from J, with 13 bases between. The CDR3 spans 15 residues. Germline CDR1 is LNHDA and CDR2 is SQIVND (reference sequence). CDR3: CASSTGTHRTGELFF. The CDR3 DNA is TGTGCCAGTAGTACTGGAACTCACCGCACCGGGGAGCTGTTTTTT.

CDR3 sequence: CASSPFPSGANVLTF. The CDR3 region has the DNA TGTGCCAGCAGCCCTTTCCCTTCTGGGGCCAACGTCCTGACTTTC. The rearrangement uses TRBV6-2 or TRBV6-3 and TRBJ2-6; D not certain. Germline loops: CDR1 MNHEY, CDR2 SVGEGT. Trimming pared 6 bases from V and 1 base from J, leaving 10 bases between. The CDR3 runs to 15 residues.

The chain couples TRBV11-3 to TRBJ2-3; either TRBD1 or TRBD2 may fit D (5 bases each). Trimming removed 1 base from V and 4 bases from J, with 6 bases in between. The V gene's germline CDR1 is SGHNT and CDR2 YENEEA. The CDR3 totals 13 residues. The CDR3 sequence: CASSLGGADTQYF. The CDR3 region has the DNA TGTGCCAGCAGCTTAGGAGGGGCAGATACGCAGTATTTT. Supplemented by reference TRBV11-3 and TRBJ2-3, the full variable domain reads EAGVVQSPRYKIIEKKQPVAFWCNPISGHNTLYWYLQNLGQGPELLIRYENEEAVDDSQLPKDRFSAERLKGVDSTLKIQPAELGDSAVYLCASSLGGADTQYFGPGTRLTVL.

V is TRBV6-5 and J is TRBJ2-7; the D call may be TRBD1 or TRBD2 (5 bases each). Per germline, CDR1 MNHEY and CDR2 SVGAGI. The V and J ends lost 6 bases and 3 bases respectively, with 15 bases between them. This CDR3 comprises 14 residues. CDR3: CASSQGTVIYEQYF. The CDR3 region has the DNA TGTGCCAGCAGCCAAGGGACCGTAATCTACGAGCAGTACTTC.

This chain uses TRBV5-1 with TRBJ2-7, with D maybe TRBD2 (7 bases). Germline CDR1 is SGHRS and CDR2 is YFSETQ. V lost 1 base and J 4 bases, leaving 15 bases between the germline ends. This CDR3 comprises 15 residues. CDR3 sequence: CASSLMRGPQYEQYF. The CDR3 DNA is TGCGCCAGCAGCTTGATGCGGGGGCCCCAATACGAGCAGTACTTC.

The chain uses TRBV7-9 and TRBJ1-6, with 10 nucleotides matching TRBD1. This CDR3 is 17 amino acids long. J lost 6 bases, V lost 4 bases, and 9 bases had no gene match. Germline CDR1 reads SEHNR; CDR2 reads FQNEAQ (reference sequence). The CDR3: CASSSIRQGASNSPLHF. In DNA form, the CDR3 reads TGTGCCAGCAGCTCCATCCGACAGGGGGCGAGTAATTCACCCCTCCACTTT.

For the CDR3, the DNA is TGTGCCAGCAGCTCACAGGGAGGGAACAATCAGCCCCAGCATTTT. Translation: CASSSQGGNNQPQHF. The V gene is TRBV7-2, the J gene TRBJ1-5, with a possible D match to TRBD1 (6 bases). CDR1 and CDR2 from the germline V gene are SGHTA and FQGNSA. The length of the CDR3 is 15 residues. V gave up 4 bases and J gave up 3 bases, with 13 bases separating them.

V usage is TRBV6-5 and J usage is TRBJ2-7; 7 bases are a match to TRBD2. V was pared by 0 bases and J by 2 bases, with 4 bases of the junction left unmatched. Germline V gene lookup returns CDR1 MNHEY and CDR2 SVGAGI. The CDR3 runs 15 residues. This CDR3 is CASSYSRTRPYEQYF. The CDR3, as DNA: TGTGCCAGCAGTTACTCGAGGACTAGACCCTACGAGCAGTACTTC.

V gene TRBV3-1 (or the pseudogene TRBV3-2) combines with J gene TRBJ1-5; D is unresolved. The ends were cut back, 3 bases at V and 5 bases at J, with 8 bases in the middle. Germline-derived CDR1 and CDR2 are LGHDT and YNNKEL (reference sequence). There are 13 residues in the CDR3. This CDR3 is CASSQQVDQPQHF. Here the CDR3 DNA reads TGTGCCAGCAGCCAGCAGGTTGATCAGCCCCAGCATTTT.

The chain has TRBV10-2 and TRBJ2-2; perhaps TRBD1 as D (6 bases). Germline V CDR1 and CDR2: WSHSY, SAAADI. Deletions cut 6 bases from V and 4 bases from J, with 12 bases between. CDR3 length equals 14 residues. CDR3 sequence: CASSLLGGTGELFF. The CDR3 bases are TGCGCCAGCAGCCTGCTAGGGGGCACCGGGGAGCTGTTTTTT.

The gene calls are TRBV7-2 and TRBJ1-2; 7 bases are shared with TRBD1. CDR1 SGHTA and CDR2 FQGNSA come from the germline V gene. V shed 6 bases and J 4 bases; nucleotides not matched to a gene: 11. The CDR3 length is 15 residues. In nucleotides, the CDR3 is TGTGCCAGCAGTCGAGGGGGCGCAGGGGGCTATGGCTACACCTTC. Amino acids: CASSRGGAGGYGYTF.

The chain employs TRBV30 and TRBJ1-1, with D hard to call. Deletions cut 1 base from V and 8 bases from J, with 26 bases between. The length of the CDR3 is 17 residues. Germline loops: CDR1 GTSNPN, CDR2 SVGIG (reference sequence). The CDR3 DNA is TGTGCCTGGAGTGGAGATTTTGTCTTATTAAAGGAGGCGGAAGCTTTCTTT. Translating gives CAWSGDFVLLKEAEAFF.

The gene calls are TRBV3-1 (or the pseudogene TRBV3-2) and TRBJ2-5, with 8 positions matching TRBD1. The V gene end was trimmed by 4 bases and the J gene end by 3 bases; junction bases not matched to a gene: 4. Germline CDR1 LGHDT, CDR2 YNNKEL (reference sequence). The CDR3 has 14 residues. CDR3 region: CASSLRTGKETQYF. The DNA of the CDR3 is TGTGCCAGCAGCCTTAGGACAGGGAAAGAGACCCAGTACTTC.

V is TRBV3-1 (or the pseudogene TRBV3-2) and J is TRBJ2-1; 7 bases map to TRBD2. This CDR3 contains 17 residues. Trimming cost V 4 bases and J 3 bases; bases outside gene matches: 12. Germline V CDR1 and CDR2: LGHDT, YNNKEL (reference sequence). The CDR3: CASSPAPPAGSYNEQFF. In DNA, the CDR3 is TGTGCCAGCAGCCCCGCGCCCCCAGCGGGGAGCTACAATGAGCAGTTCTTC.

This chain joins TRBV25-1 and TRBJ2-5; no firm D call. The germline V gene encodes CDR1 MGHDK and CDR2 SYGVNS. The V end was cut by 4 bases, the J end by 5 bases, with 11 bases between. This CDR3 is 13 amino acids long. The CDR3: CASSARSQETQYF. The DNA of the CDR3 is TGTGCCAGCAGTGCCAGGAGCCAGGAGACCCAGTACTTC.

As to this clone: The same CDR3 also results from other DNA sequences found in this sample. The rearrangement uses TRBV12-3 or TRBV12-4 and TRBJ2-5, with a possible D match to TRBD1 (6 bases). Between the trimmed V and J ends, which lost 5 bases and 5 bases, there was a span of 12 bases. The CDR3 contains 13 residues. The CDR3 here is CASSLTGTETQYF. The CDR3 DNA reads as TGTGCCAGCAGTCTCACAGGGACGGAGACCCAGTACTTC.

The chain employs TRBV27 and TRBJ2-7; 12 bases match TRBD2. Germline V gene data show CDR1 as MNHEY and CDR2 as SMNVEV (reference sequence). The length of the CDR3 is 15 residues. V dropped 3 bases and J dropped 7; count of bases not matched to a gene: 7. The CDR3 loop reads CASSFGTGLAGEQYF. CDR3 DNA sequence: TGTGCCAGCAGTTTCGGAACGGGACTAGCGGGTGAGCAGTACTTC.

The chain recombines TRBV7-2 with TRBJ1-3; no reliable D call. This CDR3 comprises 14 residues. The V and J ends lost 1 base and 4 bases respectively, with 8 bases between them. The germline V gene encodes CDR1 SGHTA and CDR2 FQGNSA. The chain's CDR3 is CASSLGVEGNTIYF. CDR3 bases: TGTGCCAGCAGCTTAGGGGTAGAGGGAAACACCATATATTTT.

In the case of this clone: A junction boundary mismatches the germline segment, possibly from a read error. V gene TRBV7-2 combines with J gene TRBJ1-6, with 10 bases fitting TRBD1. CDR1 and CDR2 from the germline V gene are SGHTA and FQGNSA. The length of the CDR3 is 16 residues. The CDR3 sequence: CASSLASGQGVSPLHF. The CDR3 nucleotides are TGTGCCAGCAGCCTAGCATCCGGACAGGGGGTGTCACCCCTCCACTTT.

The chain combines TRBV6-6 with TRBJ1-5; TRBD1 matches 7 bases. Trimming cost V 4 bases and J 5 bases; bases outside gene matches: 8. This CDR3 is built from 15 residues. Germline CDR1 is MNHNY and CDR2 is SVGAGI (reference sequence). CDR3 region: CASSSGDSRYQPQHF. The CDR3 nucleotides read TGTGCCAGCAGTTCGGGGGACAGTCGTTATCAGCCCCAGCATTTT.